One and the same sample provided the 32 T cell receptor beta chains below, sequenced in a study of blood T cell repertoires in COVID-19. The protocol was immunoSEQ multiplex PCR, while the TCRdb copy is restricted to in-frame clones and leaves out a portion. The sample lists 170,000 or so clones, approximately 86% occurring once. The sequenced material came from peripheral blood. The source is a man in his fifties or sixties with active or convalescent COVID-19.

The genes are TRBV19 and TRBJ2-2; 8 bases map to TRBD1. There are 15 residues in the CDR3. The V gene's germline CDR1 is LNHDA and CDR2 SQIVND (reference sequence). V trimming: 3 bases; J trimming: 7 bases; junction bases outside the gene matches: 7. The CDR3 DNA reads TGTGCCAGTAGTATCAGGGGGCGATTCAACGGGGAGCTGTTTTTT. It translates to CASSIRGRFNGELFF.

The chain uses TRBV30 and TRBJ2-4, with D perhaps TRBD1 (5 bases). The CDR3 contains 14 residues. Germline loops: CDR1 GTSNPN, CDR2 SVGIG (reference sequence). Trimming left V 0 bases short and J 0 bases short, with 6 bases between. The CDR3 reads CAWSVRGAKNIQYF. As DNA, the CDR3 is TGTGCCTGGAGTGTAAGGGGAGCCAAAAACATTCAGTACTTC.

J is TRBJ1-2 and V is TRBV24-1; 8 bases map to TRBD1. CDR3 length: 14 residues. Looked up from germline, CDR1 is KGHDR and CDR2 is SFDVKD. V lost 5 bases and J lost 5; bases outside the gene matches: 6. CDR3 coding DNA: TGTGCCACCAGTGGGGGGGACAGGCCATATGGCTACACCTTC. Translation gives CATSGGDRPYGYTF.

The chain uses TRBV2 and TRBJ2-1; 10 bases are a match to TRBD1. From germline, CDR1 is SNHLY and CDR2 FYNNEI. CDR3 length: 15 amino acids. Trimming took 6 bases from V and 6 from J; bases not matched to a gene: 8. The CDR3 DNA reads as TGTGCCAGCAGCCCAGACAGGGGGCGGGTCAATGAGCAGTTCTTC. Its translation: CASSPDRGRVNEQFF.

CDR3 in DNA: TGTGCCAGCAGCCGGGGCTCGTCAGGGGGCAGGACTGAAGCTTTCTTT. This translates into CASSRGSSGGRTEAFF. The chain couples TRBV3-1 (or the pseudogene TRBV3-2) to TRBJ1-1; 8 nucleotides line up with TRBD1. The CDR3 totals 16 residues. Germline CDR1 is LGHDT and CDR2 is YNNKEL (reference sequence). With 4 bases clipped from V and 5 bases from J, the junction kept 12 bases outside the gene matches.

This clone was observed a single time. J is TRBJ1-2 and V is TRBV6-5, with D perhaps matching TRBD1 (6 bases). The CDR3 is 14 residues long. Trimming removed 6 bases from V and 4 bases from J, with 15 bases in between. Looked up from germline, CDR1 is MNHEY and CDR2 is SVGAGI. This CDR3 reads CASRQPGHSYGYTF. The CDR3 DNA reads as TGTGCCAGCAGGCAACCGGGACATTCCTATGGCTACACCTTC.

In its sample, this clone was seen many times. The rearrangement uses TRBV29-1 and TRBJ1-2, with 9 bases aligning to TRBD1. The junction had 2 bases not matched to a gene; V was cut back by 4 bases and J by 2 bases. Germline CDR1 reads SQVTM; CDR2 reads ANQGSEA. This CDR3 contains 13 residues. CDR3: CSVGGQGNYGYTF. The DNA for the CDR3 is TGCAGCGTTGGCGGACAGGGGAACTATGGCTACACCTTC.

Here the CDR3 DNA reads TGCGCCAGCAGCTATGGGGGGGCAGATGGCTACACCTTC. Amino acid sequence: CASSYGGADGYTF. The chain is built from TRBV5-1 and TRBJ1-2; perhaps TRBD1 as D (6 bases). V lost 3 bases to trimming and J lost 6 bases, with 12 bases between them. This CDR3 contains 13 residues. CDR1 SGHRS and CDR2 YFSETQ come from the germline V gene.

This clone was counted a single time. The gene calls are TRBV18 and TRBJ2-6, with 9 bases matching TRBD1. This CDR3 has 16 residues. Germline V gene data show CDR1 as KGHSH and CDR2 as LQKENI. J lost 6 bases, V lost 3 bases, and 6 bases had no gene match. CDR3 DNA sequence: TGTGCCAGCTCACCGGGGCGGACAGGGGAGGCCAACGTCCTGACTTTC. This encodes CASSPGRTGEANVLTF. Variable domain in full (rest from reference TRBV18 and TRBJ2-6): NAGVMQNPRHLVRRRGQEARLRCSPMKGHSHVYWYRQLPEEGLKFMVYLQKENIIDESGMPKERFSAEFPKEGPSILRIQQVVRGDSAAYFCASSPGRTGEANVLTFGAGSRLTVL.

The genes are TRBV27 and TRBJ1-3, with D unclear. V dropped 5 bases and J dropped 0 bases, with 14 bases sitting between them. This CDR3 is 16 amino acids long. CDR1 is MNHEY, CDR2 SMNVEV, per germline (reference sequence). The CDR3 bases are TGTGCCAGCAGTCCGGGGATGAAAAGCTCTGGAAACACCATATATTTT. This translates into CASSPGMKSSGNTIYF.

This clone turned up a few times. The chain employs TRBV7-3 and TRBJ2-2, with 7 positions matching TRBD1. Trimming cost V 6 bases and J 0 bases; bases outside gene matches: 7. CDR1 and CDR2 from the germline V gene are SGHTA and FQGTGA. This CDR3 is 16 amino acids long. The CDR3 protein is CASRYEGASNTGELFF. Written as DNA, the CDR3 is TGTGCCAGCAGATACGAGGGGGCATCGAACACCGGGGAGCTGTTTTTT.

The gene calls are TRBV28 and TRBJ1-2, with TRBD1 matching over 8 bases. Trimming removed 6 bases from V and 10 bases from J; junction bases left unmatched: 7. Germline V gene lookup returns CDR1 MDHEN and CDR2 SYDVKM. This CDR3 is 12 amino acids long. The CDR3: CASRWTGSDYTF. CDR3 sequence (DNA): TGTGCCAGCAGATGGACAGGGTCTGACTACACCTTC.

The rearrangement uses TRBV29-1 and TRBJ1-2, with D possibly matching TRBD1 (6 bases). Trimming stripped 4 bases from V and 4 bases from J, with 10 bases between. In germline, CDR1 is SQVTM, CDR2 ANQGSEA. This CDR3 region has 12 residues. The DNA for the CDR3 is TGCAGCGTTGTACAGGGTGTCTATGGCTACACCTTC. The encoded protein is CSVVQGVYGYTF.

The CDR3: CASTHQKTQYF. CDR3 DNA sequence: TGTGCCAGCACCCACCAGAAGACCCAGTACTTC. V usage is TRBV28 and J usage is TRBJ2-5; D gene ambiguous. CDR3 length: 11 residues. Germline values: CDR1 MDHEN, CDR2 SYDVKM. The V gene lost 7 bases and the J gene lost 6 bases, with 9 bases spanning the gap.

The genes are TRBV19 and TRBJ2-7, with D possibly being TRBD1 (6 bases). V lost 5 bases and J lost 5, with 19 bases in between. Germline CDR1 reads LNHDA; CDR2 reads SQIVND (reference sequence). There are 15 residues in the CDR3. CDR3 protein: CASSPMGQGFHEQYF. Here the CDR3 DNA reads TGTGCCAGTAGTCCGATGGGGCAGGGGTTCCACGAGCAGTACTTC.

The chain has TRBV27 and TRBJ1-2; 12 bases are shared with TRBD1. The germline gives CDR1 MNHEY, CDR2 SMNVEV (reference sequence). V lost 5 bases and J lost 5; bases outside the gene matches: 9. The CDR3 consists of 16 residues. The DNA for the CDR3 is TGTGCCAGCAGTATCGGGACAGGGGGCCTGAGGTATGGCTACACCTTC. Protein: CASSIGTGGLRYGYTF.

This chain links TRBV7-2 with TRBJ2-7, with a tentative D call TRBD1 (6 bases). V lost 8 bases to trimming and J lost 1 base, with 12 bases between them. Per the germline V gene, CDR1 is SGHTA and CDR2 is FQGNSA. This CDR3 has 13 residues. CDR3 DNA: TGTGCCAGCCTCGGGCAGGGGTCCTACGAGCAGTACTTC. Translated: CASLGQGSYEQYF.

J is TRBJ1-1 and V is TRBV21-1. TRBV21-1 constitutes a pseudogene. The CDR3 length is 19 residues. Written as DNA, the CDR3 is TGTGCCAGCAGCAAAGCGCTTATGGAGAGATCGGGAGGGAACACTGAAGCTTTCTTT. It is translated as CASSKALMERSGGNTEAFF.

This chain joins TRBV10-2 and TRBJ2-7; D unresolved. The CDR3 totals 11 residues. V was trimmed by 0 bases and J by 9 bases, leaving 6 bases between them. Looked up from germline, CDR1 is WSHSY and CDR2 is SAAADI. The CDR3, as DNA: TGCGCCAGCAGTGAGTCCCTCGGGCAGTACTTC. It specifies CASSESLGQYF.

This clone was observed a few times. The chain joins TRBV5-5 to TRBJ2-2; TRBD1 matches 9 bases. The germline CDR1 and CDR2 sequences are SGHKS and YYEKEE (reference sequence). V was clipped by 3 bases and J by 6 bases; unmatched bases: 15. CDR3 length: 18 amino acids. CDR3 bases: TGTGCCAGCAGCTCATCCTCCGGGACAGGGAATTTAGCCGGGGAGCTGTTTTTT. Its protein is CASSSSSGTGNLAGELFF.

V gene TRBV2 combines with J gene TRBJ2-3; TRBD2 agrees at 11 bases. The CDR3 sequence is 15 residues long. Unmatched junction bases numbered 5, after V lost 6 bases and J lost 3 bases. CDR1 SNHLY and CDR2 FYNNEI come from the germline V gene. The CDR3 sequence: CASRVSSGRTDTQYF. CDR3 in DNA: TGTGCCAGCAGGGTGTCTAGCGGGAGGACAGATACGCAGTATTTT.

This chain uses TRBV3-1 (or the pseudogene TRBV3-2) with TRBJ2-5, with a tentative D call TRBD2 (5 bases). This CDR3 is 15 amino acids long. Deletions cut 4 bases from V and 3 bases from J, with 15 bases between. Germline V gene sequence: CDR1 LGHDT, CDR2 YNNKEL (reference sequence). In DNA form, the CDR3 reads TGTGCCAGCAGCCCCAACCCGGGGTTTGAAGAGACCCAGTACTTC. It translates to CASSPNPGFEETQYF.

Judged by abundance, this clone is medium-sized. The rearrangement links TRBV10-1 to TRBJ2-2, with a weak D call TRBD2 (6 bases). CDR3 length: 13 residues. Germline V gene data show CDR1 as WNHNN and CDR2 as SYGVQD (reference sequence). Deletions cut 7 bases from V and 6 bases from J, with 12 bases between. The CDR3 nucleotides read TGCGCCAGCACCGGGGGAATGGCCGGGGAGCTGTTTTTT. Translated: CASTGGMAGELFF.

The CDR3 is CSASGAGKGEQFF. In DNA form, the CDR3 reads TGCAGTGCTAGTGGCGCGGGCAAGGGTGAGCAGTTCTTC. The V gene is TRBV20-1, the J gene TRBJ2-1, with D possibly being TRBD2 (5 bases). V shed 3 bases and J shed 9 bases, with 15 bases lying between them. Germline loops: CDR1 DFQATT, CDR2 SNEGSKA (reference sequence). CDR3 length: 13 amino acids.

The genes are TRBV3-1 (or the pseudogene TRBV3-2) and TRBJ2-2; D is uncertain. CDR3 length equals 16 residues. V shed 0 bases and J shed 5 bases, with 13 bases lying between them. Germline CDR1 is LGHDT and CDR2 is YNNKEL (reference sequence). Here the CDR3 reads CASSQDWAAKTGELFF. The CDR3, as DNA: TGTGCCAGCAGCCAAGATTGGGCAGCTAAGACCGGGGAGCTGTTTTTT.

This clone was seen once. The chain uses TRBV18 and TRBJ1-4; 8 nucleotides match TRBD1. V lost 3 bases and J lost 13; bases outside the gene matches: 13. Germline V CDR1 and CDR2: KGHSH, LQKENI. The length of the CDR3 is 15 residues. Here the CDR3 reads CASSPGGDRQKGLFF. Here the CDR3 DNA reads TGTGCCAGCTCACCCGGAGGGGACAGGCAGAAAGGACTGTTTTTT.

V is TRBV15 and J is TRBJ1-5; D is unclear. In germline, CDR1 is LNHNV, CDR2 YYDKDF (reference sequence). This CDR3 comprises 15 residues. Deletions cut 0 bases from V and 6 bases from J, with 12 bases between. In DNA, the CDR3 is TGTGCCACCAGCAGAGATCGAGGAACCGGTCAGCCCCAGCATTTT. It encodes CATSRDRGTGQPQHF.

This rearrangement joins TRBV6-5 to TRBJ2-1; D not resolved. The CDR3 consists of 15 residues. The V gene lost 3 bases and the J gene lost 5 bases, with 14 bases spanning the gap. CDR1 is MNHEY and CDR2 is SVGAGI in the germline V gene. The CDR3 spells CASSYVSRGHNEQFF. CDR3 bases: TGTGCCAGCAGTTATGTTAGCCGAGGCCACAATGAGCAGTTCTTC.

The chain joins TRBV3-1 (or the pseudogene TRBV3-2) to TRBJ2-5; D gene unclear. CDR3 size: 14 residues. Trimming took 0 bases from V and 5 from J, leaving 10 bases between them. Looked up from germline, CDR1 is LGHDT and CDR2 is YNNKEL (reference sequence). The CDR3 sequence is CASSQDPVKETQYF. CDR3 bases: TGTGCCAGCAGCCAAGACCCAGTAAAGGAGACCCAGTACTTC.

The V call is TRBV2, the J call TRBJ1-2, with a possible D match to TRBD1 (5 bases). Germline assignment: CDR1 SNHLY and CDR2 FYNNEI. The CDR3 extends over 12 amino acids. The V gene lost 8 bases and the J gene lost 2 bases, with 9 bases spanning the gap. In nucleotides, the CDR3 is TGTGCCAGCCGGGACTACAACTATGGCTACACCTTC. It encodes CASRDYNYGYTF.

This clone has a single count. The chain has TRBV14 and TRBJ1-2; maybe TRBD1 (5 bases). The V and J ends lost 3 bases and 4 bases respectively, with 18 bases between them. Germline V gene data show CDR1 as SGHDN and CDR2 as FVKESK. The CDR3 covers 16 residues. The DNA of the CDR3 is TGTGCCAGCAGCCAGGAATTTGTCGCAGGGATCTATGGCTACACCTTC. It yields the protein CASSQEFVAGIYGYTF.

This clone was observed a handful of times. The sample carries other DNA sequences with the same CDR3. The genes are TRBV11-2 and TRBJ1-1; TRBD1 agrees at 8 bases. Germline-derived CDR1 and CDR2 are SGHAT and FQNNGV. V dropped 6 bases and J dropped 1; count of bases not matched to a gene: 4. The CDR3 consists of 14 residues. The chain's CDR3 is CASSSGQGNTEAFF. CDR3 DNA: TGTGCCAGCAGTTCCGGACAGGGGAACACTGAAGCTTTCTTT.